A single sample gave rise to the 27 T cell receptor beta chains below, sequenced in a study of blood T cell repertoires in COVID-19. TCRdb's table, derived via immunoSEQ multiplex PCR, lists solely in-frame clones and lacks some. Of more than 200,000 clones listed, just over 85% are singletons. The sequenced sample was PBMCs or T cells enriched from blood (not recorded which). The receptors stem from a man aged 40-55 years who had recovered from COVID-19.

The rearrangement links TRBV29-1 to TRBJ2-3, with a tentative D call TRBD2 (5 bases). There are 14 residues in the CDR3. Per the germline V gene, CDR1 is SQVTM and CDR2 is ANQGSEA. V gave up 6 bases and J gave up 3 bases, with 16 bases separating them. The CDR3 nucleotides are TGCAGCGTAACCCATAACGGGGTGACAGATACGCAGTATTTT. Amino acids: CSVTHNGVTDTQYF.

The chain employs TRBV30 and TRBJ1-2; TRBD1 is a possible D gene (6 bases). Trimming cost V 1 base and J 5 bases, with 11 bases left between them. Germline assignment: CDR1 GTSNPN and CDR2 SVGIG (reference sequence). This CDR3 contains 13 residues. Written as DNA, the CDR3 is TGTGCCTGGAGTGAGGGGACACAGTATGGCTACACCTTC. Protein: CAWSEGTQYGYTF.

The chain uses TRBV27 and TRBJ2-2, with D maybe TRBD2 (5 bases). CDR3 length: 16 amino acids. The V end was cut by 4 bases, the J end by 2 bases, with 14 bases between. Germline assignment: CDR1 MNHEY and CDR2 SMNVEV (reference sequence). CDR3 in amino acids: CASSSGLRFNTGELFF. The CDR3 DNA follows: TGTGCCAGCAGTTCCGGACTCAGATTTAACACCGGGGAGCTGTTTTTT.

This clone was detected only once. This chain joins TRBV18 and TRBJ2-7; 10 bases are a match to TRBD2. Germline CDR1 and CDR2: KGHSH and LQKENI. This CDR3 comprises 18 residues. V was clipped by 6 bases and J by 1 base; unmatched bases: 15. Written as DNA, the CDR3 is TGTGCCAGCTCTCCTTCGGGGGCTAGCGGGAGCTATTCCTACGAGCAGTACTTC. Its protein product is CASSPSGASGSYSYEQYF.

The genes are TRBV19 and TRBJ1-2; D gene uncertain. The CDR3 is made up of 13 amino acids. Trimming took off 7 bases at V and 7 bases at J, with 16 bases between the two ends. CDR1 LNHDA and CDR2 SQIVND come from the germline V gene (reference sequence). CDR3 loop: CASIKNLSGGYTF. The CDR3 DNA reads TGTGCCAGTATAAAAAATCTTTCGGGTGGCTACACCTTC.

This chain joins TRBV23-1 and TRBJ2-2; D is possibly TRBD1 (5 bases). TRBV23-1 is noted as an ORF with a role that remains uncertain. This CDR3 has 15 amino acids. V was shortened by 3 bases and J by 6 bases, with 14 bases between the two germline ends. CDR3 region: CASSHPGNSAGELFF. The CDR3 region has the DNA TGCGCCAGCAGTCATCCAGGGAATTCGGCCGGGGAGCTGTTTTTT.

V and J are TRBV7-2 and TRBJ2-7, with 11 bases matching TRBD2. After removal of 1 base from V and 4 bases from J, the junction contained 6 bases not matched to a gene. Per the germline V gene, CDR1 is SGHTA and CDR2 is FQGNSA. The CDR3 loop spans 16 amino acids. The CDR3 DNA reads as TGTGCCAGCAGCTTAGTTAGGGCTAGCGGGAGGTACGAGCAGTACTTC. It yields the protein CASSLVRASGRYEQYF.

The CDR3 loop is CAIGQDRVNEQFF. CDR3 DNA: TGTGCCATCGGACAGGACCGGGTCAATGAGCAGTTCTTC. The chain couples TRBV10-3 to TRBJ2-1; TRBD1 matches 7 bases. The length of the CDR3 is 13 residues. Germline V gene data show CDR1 as ENHRY and CDR2 as SYGVKD. V lost 8 bases, J lost 6 bases, and 7 bases stayed unmatched.

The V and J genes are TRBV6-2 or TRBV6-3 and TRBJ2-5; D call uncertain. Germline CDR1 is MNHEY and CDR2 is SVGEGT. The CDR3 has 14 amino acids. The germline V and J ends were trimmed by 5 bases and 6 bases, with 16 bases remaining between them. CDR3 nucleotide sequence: TGTGCCAGCAGTGGCCCCACAGATTCGCAGACCCAGTACTTC. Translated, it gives CASSGPTDSQTQYF.

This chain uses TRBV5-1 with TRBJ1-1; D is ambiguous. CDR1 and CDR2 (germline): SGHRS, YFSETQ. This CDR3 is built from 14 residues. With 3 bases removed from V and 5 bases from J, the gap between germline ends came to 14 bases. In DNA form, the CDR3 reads TGCGCCAGCAGCTCGGACCTCGGGGTTACTGAAGCTTTCTTT. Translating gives CASSSDLGVTEAFF.

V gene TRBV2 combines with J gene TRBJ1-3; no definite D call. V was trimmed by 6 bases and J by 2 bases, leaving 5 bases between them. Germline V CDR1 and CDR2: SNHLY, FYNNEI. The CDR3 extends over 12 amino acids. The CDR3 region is CASSTAGNTIYF. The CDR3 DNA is TGTGCCAGCAGCACAGCTGGAAACACCATATATTTT.

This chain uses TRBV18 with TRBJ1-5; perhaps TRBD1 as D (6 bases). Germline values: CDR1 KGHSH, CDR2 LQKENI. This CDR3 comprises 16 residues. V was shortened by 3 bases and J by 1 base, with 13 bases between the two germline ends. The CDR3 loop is CASSPMTGNSNQPQHF. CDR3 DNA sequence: TGTGCCAGCTCACCCATGACAGGCAACAGCAATCAGCCCCAGCATTTT.

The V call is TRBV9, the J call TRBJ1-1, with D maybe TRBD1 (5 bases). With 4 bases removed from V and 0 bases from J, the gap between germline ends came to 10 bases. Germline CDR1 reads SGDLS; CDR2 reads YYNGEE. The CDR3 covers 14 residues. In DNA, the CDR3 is TGTGCCAGCAGCACGGGGGTCCTGAACACTGAAGCTTTCTTT. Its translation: CASSTGVLNTEAFF.

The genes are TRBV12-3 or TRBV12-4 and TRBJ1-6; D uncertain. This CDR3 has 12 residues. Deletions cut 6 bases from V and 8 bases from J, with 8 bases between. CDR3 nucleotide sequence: TGTGCCAGCAGAATTACTGATTCACCCCTCCACTTT. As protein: CASRITDSPLHF.

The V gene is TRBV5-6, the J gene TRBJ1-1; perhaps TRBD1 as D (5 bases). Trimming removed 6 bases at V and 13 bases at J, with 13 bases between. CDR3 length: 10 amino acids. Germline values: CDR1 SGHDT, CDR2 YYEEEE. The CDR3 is CASTQRGVFF. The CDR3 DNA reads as TGTGCCAGCACCCAACGGGGGGTTTTCTTT.

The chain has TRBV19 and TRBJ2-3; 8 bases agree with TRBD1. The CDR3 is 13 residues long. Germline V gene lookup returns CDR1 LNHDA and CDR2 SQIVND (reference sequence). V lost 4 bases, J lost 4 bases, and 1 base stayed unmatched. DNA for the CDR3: TGTGCCAGTAGTACAGGGGGCGCAGATACGCAGTATTTT. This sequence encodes CASSTGGADTQYF.

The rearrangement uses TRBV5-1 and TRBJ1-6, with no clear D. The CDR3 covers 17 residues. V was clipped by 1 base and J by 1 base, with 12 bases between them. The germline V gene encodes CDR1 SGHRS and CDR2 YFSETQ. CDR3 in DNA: TGCGCCAGCAGCTTGTATGGACGGGGTTCCTATAATTCACCCCTCCACTTT. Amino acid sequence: CASSLYGRGSYNSPLHF.

The CDR3 coding sequence is TGTGCCTGGAGACAGACCCGGGGTTCACCCCTCCACTTT. It is translated as CAWRQTRGSPLHF. The chain couples TRBV30 to TRBJ1-6; D gene unclear. V was trimmed by 3 bases and J by 9 bases, leaving 12 bases between them. This CDR3 is built from 13 residues. CDR1 and CDR2 (germline): GTSNPN, SVGIG (reference sequence).

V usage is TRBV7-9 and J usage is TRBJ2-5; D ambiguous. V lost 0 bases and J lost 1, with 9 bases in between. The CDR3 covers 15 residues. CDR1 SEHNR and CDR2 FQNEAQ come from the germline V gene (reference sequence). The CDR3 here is CASSLAFRVQETQYF. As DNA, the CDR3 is TGTGCCAGCAGCTTAGCGTTCCGGGTCCAAGAGACCCAGTACTTC.

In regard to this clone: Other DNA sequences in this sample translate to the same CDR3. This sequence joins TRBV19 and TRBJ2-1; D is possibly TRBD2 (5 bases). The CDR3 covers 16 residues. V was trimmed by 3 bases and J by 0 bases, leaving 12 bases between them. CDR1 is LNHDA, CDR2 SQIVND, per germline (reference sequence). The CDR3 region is CASSISGSSSYNEQFF. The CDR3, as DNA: TGTGCCAGTAGTATCAGCGGCTCCAGCTCCTACAATGAGCAGTTCTTC. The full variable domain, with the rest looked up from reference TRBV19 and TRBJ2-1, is DGGITQSPKYLFRKEGQNVTLSCEQNLNHDAMYWYRQDPGQGLRLIYYSQIVNDFQKGDIAEGYSVSREKKESFPLTVTSAQKNPTAFYLCASSISGSSSYNEQFFGPGTRLTVL.

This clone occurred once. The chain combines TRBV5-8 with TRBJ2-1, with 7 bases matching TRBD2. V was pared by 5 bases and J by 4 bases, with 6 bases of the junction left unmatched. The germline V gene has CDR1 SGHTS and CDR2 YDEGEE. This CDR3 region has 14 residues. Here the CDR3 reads CASRGRERYNEQFF. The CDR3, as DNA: TGTGCCAGCAGGGGGCGGGAGCGGTACAATGAGCAGTTCTTC. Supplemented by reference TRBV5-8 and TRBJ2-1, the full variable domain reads EAGVTQSPTHLIKTRGQQATLRCSPISGHTSVYWYQQALGLGLQFLLWYDEGEERNRGNFPPRFSGRQFPNYSSELNVNALELEDSALYLCASRGRERYNEQFFGPGTRLTVL.

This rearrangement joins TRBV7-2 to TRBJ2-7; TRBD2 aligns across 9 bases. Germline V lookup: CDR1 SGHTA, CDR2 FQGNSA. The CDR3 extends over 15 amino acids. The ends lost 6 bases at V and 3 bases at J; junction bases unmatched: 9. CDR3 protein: CASSTVAGVGYEQYF. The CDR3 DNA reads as TGTGCCAGCAGTACTGTAGCGGGAGTTGGCTACGAGCAGTACTTC.

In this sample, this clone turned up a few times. The CDR3 DNA is TGTGCCAGCAGCCCTGCTGCCAGGGGTAACACCGGGGAGCTGTTTTTT. Translation: CASSPAARGNTGELFF. J is TRBJ2-2 and V is TRBV11-1, with a possible D match to TRBD1 (6 bases). CDR3 length equals 16 residues. Germline lookup yields CDR1 SGHAT and CDR2 FQDESV (reference sequence). The V end was cut by 5 bases, the J end by 2 bases, with 15 bases between.

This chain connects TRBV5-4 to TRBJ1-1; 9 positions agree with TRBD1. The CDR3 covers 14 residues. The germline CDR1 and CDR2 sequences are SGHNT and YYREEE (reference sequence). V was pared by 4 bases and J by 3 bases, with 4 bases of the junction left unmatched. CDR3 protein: CASSGGQGYTEAFF. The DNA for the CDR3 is TGTGCCAGCAGCGGAGGACAGGGGTACACTGAAGCTTTCTTT.

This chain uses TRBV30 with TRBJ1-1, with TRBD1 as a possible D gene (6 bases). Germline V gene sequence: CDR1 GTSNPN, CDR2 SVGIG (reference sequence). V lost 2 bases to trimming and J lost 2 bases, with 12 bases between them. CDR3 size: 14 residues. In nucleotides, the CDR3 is TGTGCCTGGAGTAGAGGGACACCTAACACTGAAGCTTTCTTT. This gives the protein CAWSRGTPNTEAFF. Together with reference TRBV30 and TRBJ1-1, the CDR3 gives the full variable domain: SQTIHQWPATLVQPVGSPLSLECTVEGTSNPNLYWYRQAAGRGLQLLFYSVGIGQISSEVPQNLSASRPQDRQFILSSKKLLLSDSGFYLCAWSRGTPNTEAFFGQGTRLTVV.

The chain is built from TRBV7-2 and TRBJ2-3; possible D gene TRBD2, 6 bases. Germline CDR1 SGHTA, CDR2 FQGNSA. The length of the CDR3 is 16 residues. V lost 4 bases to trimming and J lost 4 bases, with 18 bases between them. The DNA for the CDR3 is TGTGCCAGCAGCTCCGGGCCCGGAGGGCGCCCAGATACGCAGTATTTT. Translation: CASSSGPGGRPDTQYF.

CDR3 protein: CAWHRGHYEQYF. DNA of the CDR3: TGTGCCTGGCACAGGGGGCATTACGAGCAGTACTTC. This chain uses TRBV30 with TRBJ2-7, with TRBD1 matching over 9 bases. This CDR3 has 12 amino acids. Germline V lookup: CDR1 GTSNPN, CDR2 SVGIG (reference sequence). V lost 5 bases, J lost 4 bases, and 3 bases stayed unmatched.